These T cell receptor beta chains were read from a single sample in a study of regulatory T cells in long-lasting Graves disease. TCRdb called the multiplex PCR reads again in MiXCR, with one record for every CDR3 protein. The sample lists fewer than 450,000 distinct CDR3 sequences, around 20% occurring once. The sample was peripheral blood mononuclear cells (PBMCs), taken when the disease was refractory, from a patient treated with antithyroid drugs. The source is a female donor with Graves disease. Both conserved end residues are trimmed from each CDR3.

j_call v_call cdr3_aa
TRBJ1-3 TRBV27 ASSLSGGLLSGNTIY
TRBJ2-7 TRBV12-3/TRBV12-4 ASSLTPGEQY
TRBJ1-1 TRBV19 ASSPRSGENTEAF
TRBJ1-2 TRBV12-3/TRBV12-4 ASSSTHTNYGYT
TRBJ2-7 TRBV4-1 ASSLGPLNEQY
TRBJ1-5 TRBV18 ASSPKQGSQPQH
TRBJ2-2 TRBV3-1 ASSPVGASTGELF
TRBJ2-7 TRBV11-2 ASSTSGGPYEQY
TRBJ1-2 TRBV6-2/TRBV6-3 ASADRGLYGYT
TRBJ1-3 TRBV12-3/TRBV12-4 ASMNQGPGNTIY
TRBJ1-5 TRBV28 ASSLPQGFNQPQH
TRBJ1-1 TRBV6-1 ASSDQGPTEAF
TRBJ2-7 TRBV6-1 ASSRGGNYEQY
TRBJ1-5 TRBV20-1 SAPLGGGNQPQH
TRBJ2-7 TRBV6-1 ASSTGFELAGTYEQY
TRBJ2-2 TRBV5-1 ASSLASGSPYGTGELF
TRBJ1-6 TRBV6-2/TRBV6-3 ASSSPGNSPLH
TRBJ2-7 TRBV6-9 ASSYSGQAYEQH
TRBJ2-7 TRBV20-1 SARGDSEQY
TRBJ1-1 TRBV18 ASSPANTEAF
TRBJ2-3 TRBV18 ASSSSGPRQDTQY
TRBJ2-7 TRBV7-2 ASSSNRGRDEQY
TRBJ1-5 TRBV11-2 ASSDGFGNQPQH
TRBJ2-1 TRBV5-1 ASSLGRERKNEQF
TRBJ1-3 TRBV19 ASTSDRYSGNTIY
TRBJ2-7 TRBV13 ASSLTTGALAYEQY
TRBJ2-2 TRBV7-9 ASSNRDRANTGELF
TRBJ2-5 TRBV5-6 ASSTSATGNQETQY
TRBJ1-2 TRBV4-1 ASSQEDGTSDRGGYT
TRBJ2-7 TRBV10-3 AISADTNYEQY
TRBJ2-7 TRBV27 ASTSGSLNEQY
TRBJ2-5 TRBV11-2 ASSLVQGTQY
TRBJ2-2 TRBV2 ASSETDLTGELF
TRBJ2-7 TRBV11-3 ASSSGQGKGEQY
TRBJ2-7 TRBV7-9 ASSPTISYEQY
TRBJ2-6 TRBV27 ASTKLATLSGANVLT
TRBJ1-5 TRBV20-1 SASWTGNQPQH
TRBJ2-7 TRBV28 ASRLGTGGHEQY
TRBJ1-2 TRBV30 AWSVLGSGYT
TRBJ2-1 TRBV5-1 ASSLGRTSGGFDEQF
TRBJ2-7 TRBV18 ASSPPLQTYEQY
TRBJ2-7 TRBV27 ASRPMPGPPYEQY
TRBJ2-2 TRBV2 ASRPPGTPTGELF
TRBJ2-1 TRBV7-2 ASGGLAGANEQF
TRBJ2-4 TRBV27 ASSPPGQGSIQY
TRBJ2-7 TRBV19 ASKVAGGHYEQY
TRBJ2-4 TRBV29-1 SVEDVGERTKNIQY